These T cell receptor beta chains were read from a single sample in a study of blood T cell repertoires in COVID-19. Using immunoSEQ multiplex PCR, the repertoire was profiled, and TCRdb retains in-frame clones only, with some absent. The data contain roughly 340,000 clones, around 91% of them singletons. Sequenced input: peripheral blood. The receptor source for this set is a woman between 18 and 29 years old who had recovered from COVID-19. Each CDR3 is given with its conserved first and last residue. Each record gives: V gene, J gene, D gene, clone size, CDR3 DNA, CDR3 protein. A D gene is named only where the DNA matches it firmly. Size is omitted from some rows. Given values are once, few, many or a class for expanded clones.

v_call: TRBV19
j_call: TRBJ2-1
d_call: NA
clone_size: NA
cdr3_nt: TGTGCCAGTAGACCAGACATGAGCTCCTACAATGAGCAGTTCTTC
cdr3_aa: CASRPDMSSYNEQFF

v_call: TRBV10-3
j_call: TRBJ2-3
d_call: NA
clone_size: NA
cdr3_nt: TGTGCCATCAGTGAGAGAGGTAGCCCCACAGATACGCAGTATTTT
cdr3_aa: CAISERGSPTDTQYF

v_call: TRBV27
j_call: TRBJ1-1
d_call: NA
clone_size: NA
cdr3_nt: TGTGCCAGCAGTCCGCCCTCCCAGGGAAGGACTGAAGCTTTCTTT
cdr3_aa: CASSPPSQGRTEAFF

v_call: TRBV5-5
j_call: TRBJ1-2
d_call: TRBD1
clone_size: NA
cdr3_nt: TGTGCCAGCAGCATCCGGGACAGGGAAATGAGTGGCTACACCTTC
cdr3_aa: CASSIRDREMSGYTF

v_call: TRBV7-9
j_call: TRBJ1-2
d_call: NA
clone_size: once
cdr3_nt: TGTGCCAGCAGCTCAGGTGTATATGGCTACACCTTC
cdr3_aa: CASSSGVYGYTF

v_call: TRBV7-9
j_call: TRBJ2-3
d_call: NA
clone_size: NA
cdr3_nt: TGTGCCAGCAGCTTACCCCGGGGGTTAGATACGCAGTATTTT
cdr3_aa: CASSLPRGLDTQYF

v_call: TRBV10-3
j_call: TRBJ2-2
d_call: TRBD1
clone_size: NA
cdr3_nt: TGTGCCATCAGTGAGCGACAGGGTGCCGGGGAGCTGTTTTTT
cdr3_aa: CAISERQGAGELFF

v_call: TRBV3-1/TRBV3-2
j_call: TRBJ1-1
d_call: NA
clone_size: few
cdr3_nt: TGTGCCAGCAGCCAAGGCAGGGTTGGCACTGAAGCTTTCTTT
cdr3_aa: CASSQGRVGTEAFF

v_call: TRBV9
j_call: TRBJ1-2
d_call: TRBD1
clone_size: once
cdr3_nt: TGTGCCAGCAGCATGAACGGACGCCGGGACAGGGTTGTCTATGGCTACACCTTC
cdr3_aa: CASSMNGRRDRVVYGYTF

v_call: TRBV24-1
j_call: TRBJ1-6
d_call: NA
clone_size: NA
cdr3_nt: TGTGCCACCTGGCAGACGGGAAGTAATTCACCCCTCCACTTT
cdr3_aa: CATWQTGSNSPLHF

v_call: TRBV3-1/TRBV3-2
j_call: TRBJ2-1
d_call: TRBD2
clone_size: NA
cdr3_nt: TGTGCCAGCAGTCTTTGGGCGGGAGGTAACAATGAGCAGTTCTTC
cdr3_aa: CASSLWAGGNNEQFF

v_call: TRBV4-3
j_call: TRBJ1-2
d_call: TRBD1
clone_size: NA
cdr3_nt: TGCGCCAGCAGCCAAACTCCCGACAGGGCGCCTTATACCTTC
cdr3_aa: CASSQTPDRAPYTF

v_call: TRBV5-1
j_call: TRBJ2-2
d_call: TRBD1
clone_size: NA
cdr3_nt: TGCGCCAGCAGCTTGGTACAGGGGGGCACCGGGGAGCTGTTTTTT
cdr3_aa: CASSLVQGGTGELFF

v_call: TRBV2
j_call: TRBJ1-1
d_call: NA
clone_size: few
cdr3_nt: TGTGCCAGCGTCTACGGTGAAGCTTTCTTT
cdr3_aa: CASVYGEAFF

v_call: TRBV7-2
j_call: TRBJ1-3
d_call: NA
clone_size: NA
cdr3_nt: TGTGCCAGCAGCTTAGCATGGTCCCCGGGGGTAACTTTATCTGGAAACACCATATATTTT
cdr3_aa: CASSLAWSPGVTLSGNTIYF

v_call: TRBV10-3
j_call: TRBJ1-4
d_call: NA
clone_size: NA
cdr3_nt: TGTGCCATCAGTTCCACGGAGACGGAACTGTTTTTT
cdr3_aa: CAISSTETELFF

v_call: TRBV10-3
j_call: TRBJ1-5
d_call: NA
clone_size: NA
cdr3_nt: TGTGCCATCAGTGAAACCCAGGGAAGCAATCAGCCCCAGCATTTT
cdr3_aa: CAISETQGSNQPQHF

v_call: TRBV7-9
j_call: TRBJ2-1
d_call: NA
clone_size: NA
cdr3_nt: TGTGCCAGCAGCCAGATAACTCGGGGGTACAATGAGCAGTTCTTC
cdr3_aa: CASSQITRGYNEQFF

v_call: TRBV27
j_call: TRBJ2-4
d_call: TRBD2
clone_size: NA
cdr3_nt: TGTGCCAGCAGCCCATACTTCACTAGCGGGAAGGGGCACATTCAGTACTTC
cdr3_aa: CASSPYFTSGKGHIQYF

v_call: TRBV30
j_call: TRBJ1-2
d_call: NA
clone_size: once
cdr3_nt: TGTGCCTGGACTAAGAGGGGGGGTGGCTATGGCTACACCTTC
cdr3_aa: CAWTKRGGGYGYTF

v_call: TRBV5-4
j_call: TRBJ2-1
d_call: TRBD2
clone_size: NA
cdr3_nt: TGTGCCAGCAGGACTAGCGGGTCCTACAATGAGCAGTTCTTC
cdr3_aa: CASRTSGSYNEQFF

v_call: TRBV7-2
j_call: TRBJ1-2
d_call: NA
clone_size: NA
cdr3_nt: TGTGCCAGCAGCTTCGACAGGATAGAAGGCTACACCTTC
cdr3_aa: CASSFDRIEGYTF

v_call: TRBV11-3
j_call: TRBJ2-1
d_call: TRBD2
clone_size: once
cdr3_nt: TGTGCCAGCAGCAGAATACTAGCGGGAAATGAGCAGTTCTTC
cdr3_aa: CASSRILAGNEQFF

v_call: TRBV30
j_call: TRBJ1-3
d_call: NA
clone_size: NA
cdr3_nt: TGTGCCTGGAGCTCCCTTAGGCCGACGGGCACCATATATTTT
cdr3_aa: CAWSSLRPTGTIYF

v_call: TRBV19
j_call: TRBJ2-3
d_call: NA
clone_size: NA
cdr3_nt: TGTGCCAGTAAGATCAGTTCTAGCACAGATACGCAGTATTTT
cdr3_aa: CASKISSSTDTQYF

v_call: TRBV10-3
j_call: TRBJ2-1
d_call: NA
clone_size: NA
cdr3_nt: TGTGCCATCAGGACAGAGAGCTCCTACAATGAGCAGTTCTTC
cdr3_aa: CAIRTESSYNEQFF

v_call: TRBV2
j_call: TRBJ2-5
d_call: TRBD2
clone_size: NA
cdr3_nt: TGTGCCAGCATTGGGACTAGCGGGGCTCAAGAGACCCAGTACTTC
cdr3_aa: CASIGTSGAQETQYF

v_call: TRBV7-9
j_call: TRBJ2-2
d_call: NA
clone_size: NA
cdr3_nt: TGTGCCAGCAGACGAGGACTACCTACCGGGGAGCTGTTTTTT
cdr3_aa: CASRRGLPTGELFF

v_call: TRBV7-9
j_call: TRBJ1-3
d_call: NA
clone_size: NA
cdr3_nt: TGTGCCAGCAGTTCCGGGGGAGACACCATATATTTT
cdr3_aa: CASSSGGDTIYF

v_call: TRBV7-2
j_call: TRBJ2-3
d_call: TRBD2
clone_size: once
cdr3_nt: TGTGCCAGCAGCTTACCCGGACTGGCTAGCGGTCCCAGAGATACGCAGTATTTT
cdr3_aa: CASSLPGLASGPRDTQYF

v_call: TRBV25-1
j_call: TRBJ1-2
d_call: NA
clone_size: NA
cdr3_nt: TGTGCCAGCAGTGAATTTGGACAGAACTATGGCTACACCTTC
cdr3_aa: CASSEFGQNYGYTF

v_call: TRBV11-3
j_call: TRBJ2-1
d_call: NA
clone_size: NA
cdr3_nt: TGTGCCTCCCGGCGCAGGCTTGGTGAGCAGTTCTTC
cdr3_aa: CASRRRLGEQFF

v_call: TRBV25-1
j_call: TRBJ2-2
d_call: NA
clone_size: NA
cdr3_nt: TGTGCCAGCAGTGAATTCGGGGGAGGCGCCACCGGGGAGCTGTTTTTT
cdr3_aa: CASSEFGGGATGELFF

v_call: TRBV20-1
j_call: TRBJ2-3
d_call: NA
clone_size: NA
cdr3_nt: TGCAGTGCTAGTTATAACGCCGGGACTGGGGATACGCAGTATTTT
cdr3_aa: CSASYNAGTGDTQYF

v_call: TRBV18
j_call: TRBJ1-6
d_call: NA
clone_size: NA
cdr3_nt: TGTGCCAGCTCACCACAGAGTAATTCACCCCTCCACTTT
cdr3_aa: CASSPQSNSPLHF

v_call: TRBV24-1
j_call: TRBJ2-1
d_call: NA
clone_size: NA
cdr3_nt: TGTGCCACCAGTGATCCCGAACGCGATGAGCAGTTCTTC
cdr3_aa: CATSDPERDEQFF

v_call: TRBV27
j_call: TRBJ1-5
d_call: NA
clone_size: NA
cdr3_nt: TGTGCCAGCACTCCCGCGGGTCAGCCCCAGCATTTT
cdr3_aa: CASTPAGQPQHF

v_call: TRBV5-1
j_call: TRBJ1-1
d_call: NA
clone_size: once
cdr3_nt: TGCGCCAGCAGCTTGACTCAATTCAGGGAGGGGACCCTCTTTAGCACTGAAGCTTTCTTT
cdr3_aa: CASSLTQFREGTLFSTEAFF

v_call: TRBV2
j_call: TRBJ1-2
d_call: NA
clone_size: NA
cdr3_nt: TGTGCCAGCAGGAGGCAGGGTCAATCGAGTGGCTACACCTTC
cdr3_aa: CASRRQGQSSGYTF

v_call: TRBV7-9
j_call: TRBJ1-1
d_call: NA
clone_size: NA
cdr3_nt: TGTGCCAGCAGCCTGAGACAAGGGAACACTGAAGCTTTCTTT
cdr3_aa: CASSLRQGNTEAFF

v_call: TRBV6-1
j_call: TRBJ1-1
d_call: NA
clone_size: NA
cdr3_nt: TGTGCCAGCAGTGAATGGGGGGATAAGGGAGCTTTCTTT
cdr3_aa: CASSEWGDKGAFF

v_call: TRBV21-1
j_call: TRBJ2-3
d_call: NA
clone_size: NA
cdr3_nt: TGTGCCAGCAGCACCCGGTCGGTTACGGCAGATACGCAGTATTTT
cdr3_aa: CASSTRSVTADTQYF

v_call: TRBV12-3/TRBV12-4
j_call: TRBJ1-1
d_call: TRBD1
clone_size: NA
cdr3_nt: TGTGCCAGCAGTTTAAACAGGGGACGAGCTTTCTTT
cdr3_aa: CASSLNRGRAFF

v_call: TRBV5-1
j_call: TRBJ2-3
d_call: TRBD2
clone_size: NA
cdr3_nt: TGCGCCAGCAGCCGGGACTATACGAACACAGATACGCAGTATTTT
cdr3_aa: CASSRDYTNTDTQYF

v_call: TRBV5-1
j_call: TRBJ1-6
d_call: TRBD1
clone_size: NA
cdr3_nt: TGCGCCAGCAGACCGGACAGGGTGGCTTCACCCCTCCACTTT
cdr3_aa: CASRPDRVASPLHF

v_call: TRBV2
j_call: TRBJ1-2
d_call: NA
clone_size: NA
cdr3_nt: TGTGCCAGCAGTGACAGGTCTAGCGGTATCCGGGTAGGATCCTATGGCTACACCTTC
cdr3_aa: CASSDRSSGIRVGSYGYTF

v_call: TRBV18
j_call: TRBJ1-5
d_call: NA
clone_size: NA
cdr3_nt: TGTGCCAGCTCACCAGGGTCAGGGGCCAGCAATCAGCCCCAGCATTTT
cdr3_aa: CASSPGSGASNQPQHF

v_call: TRBV10-2
j_call: TRBJ2-5
d_call: NA
clone_size: NA
cdr3_nt: TGCGCCAGCAGTGAAGCGGAGACCCAGTACTTC
cdr3_aa: CASSEAETQYF

v_call: TRBV2
j_call: TRBJ2-1
d_call: TRBD2
clone_size: NA
cdr3_nt: TGTGCCAGCCGACTAGCGGGAGCCTACAATGAGCAGTTCTTC
cdr3_aa: CASRLAGAYNEQFF

v_call: TRBV20-1
j_call: TRBJ1-4
d_call: TRBD1
clone_size: NA
cdr3_nt: TGCAGTGCAACAGGGGACGAAAAACTGTTTTTT
cdr3_aa: CSATGDEKLFF

v_call: TRBV11-3
j_call: TRBJ2-3
d_call: TRBD2
clone_size: once
cdr3_nt: TGTGCCAGCAGCTTAGGGACTAGCGGGAGGACAGATACGCAGTATTTT
cdr3_aa: CASSLGTSGRTDTQYF

v_call: TRBV6-5
j_call: TRBJ2-2
d_call: TRBD2
clone_size: NA
cdr3_nt: TGTGCCAGCAGACCTAGCGGGAGTCATGGCGGGGAGCTGTTTTTT
cdr3_aa: CASRPSGSHGGELFF

v_call: TRBV7-9
j_call: TRBJ1-1
d_call: NA
clone_size: NA
cdr3_nt: TGTGCCAGCAGCTTTACAGGGATAATGAACACTGAAGCTTTCTTT
cdr3_aa: CASSFTGIMNTEAFF

v_call: TRBV5-4
j_call: TRBJ2-1
d_call: NA
clone_size: NA
cdr3_nt: TGTGCCAGCAGCATAGGACAGACCTCCTACAATGAGCAGTTCTTC
cdr3_aa: CASSIGQTSYNEQFF

v_call: TRBV11-2
j_call: TRBJ1-1
d_call: NA
clone_size: NA
cdr3_nt: TGTGCCAGCAGCCAGGGCTGGCTGACTGAAGCTTTCTTT
cdr3_aa: CASSQGWLTEAFF

v_call: TRBV30
j_call: TRBJ2-2
d_call: NA
clone_size: NA
cdr3_nt: TGTGCCTTGGGGGTCGCGAGGGACACGAACACCGGGGAGCTGTTTTTT
cdr3_aa: CALGVARDTNTGELFF

v_call: TRBV19
j_call: TRBJ2-1
d_call: TRBD2
clone_size: NA
cdr3_nt: TGTGCCAGTAGTATAGCCCGGTTGGCTAGCGGAAATGAGCAGTTCTTC
cdr3_aa: CASSIARLASGNEQFF